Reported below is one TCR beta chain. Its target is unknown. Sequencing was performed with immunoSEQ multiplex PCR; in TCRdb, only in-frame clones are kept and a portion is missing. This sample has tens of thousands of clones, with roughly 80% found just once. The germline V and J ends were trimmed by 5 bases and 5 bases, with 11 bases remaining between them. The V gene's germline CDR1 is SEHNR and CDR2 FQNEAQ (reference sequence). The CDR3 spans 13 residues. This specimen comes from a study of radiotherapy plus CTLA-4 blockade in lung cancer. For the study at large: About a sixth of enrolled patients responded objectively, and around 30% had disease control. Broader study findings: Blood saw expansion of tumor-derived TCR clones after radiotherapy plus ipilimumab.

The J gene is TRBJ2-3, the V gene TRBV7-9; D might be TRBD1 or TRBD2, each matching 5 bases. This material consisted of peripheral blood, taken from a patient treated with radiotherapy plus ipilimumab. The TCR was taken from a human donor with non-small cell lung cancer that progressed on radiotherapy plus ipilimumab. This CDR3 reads CASSPGRQDTQYF. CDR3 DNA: TGTGCCAGCAGCCCGGGACGACAAGATACGCAGTATTTT. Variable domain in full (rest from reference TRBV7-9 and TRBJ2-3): DTGVSQNPRHKITKRGQNVTFRCDPISEHNRLYWYRQTLGQGPEFLTYFQNEAQLEKSRLLSDRFSAERPKGSFSTLEIQRTEQGDSAMYLCASSPGRQDTQYFGPGTRLTVL.